This TCR beta chain was captured in a study of cytomegalovirus exposure and HLA in healthy donors. This clone was detected once. The antigen is undetermined. Vbeta (60) and Jbeta (13) primers were used in the PCR. Clones were read by immunoSEQ multiplex PCR, and TCRdb kept only the in-frame ones, dropping some. The sample consists of 130,000 or so clones, about three quarters of them appearing once. Healthy bone marrow donors made up the cohort. Donors counted as nominally healthy when sampled, yet unrecorded immune exposures were likely. Deletions cut 5 bases from V and 0 bases from J, with 20 bases between. CDR3 length: 18 amino acids. Germline V gene data show CDR1 as LGHNT and CDR2 as FRNRAP. Findings and caveats of the study: For TCR beta chains, V- and J-gene trimming was later linked to a missense DCLRE1C variant. Clonal expansion was found to be greater in HLA-associated TCR beta chains than in equally common others in a later analysis.

The chain carries TRBV12-5 and TRBJ1-3; D not certain. Sequences were obtained from PBMCs. This clonotype originated in a man aged 35-49 years in good health and CMV-seropositive. The DNA for the CDR3 is TGTGCTAGTGGTGGAGGCTTATTTTCATCTTACTCTGGAAACACCATATATTTT. Protein product: CASGGGLFSSYSGNTIYF. The full variable domain, rest sourced from reference TRBV12-5 and TRBJ1-3, is DARVTQTPRHKVTEMGQEVTMRCQPILGHNTVFWYRQTMMQGLELLAYFRNRAPLDDSGMPKDRFSAEMPDATLATLKIQPSEPRDSAVYFCASGGGLFSSYSGNTIYFGEGSWLTVV.